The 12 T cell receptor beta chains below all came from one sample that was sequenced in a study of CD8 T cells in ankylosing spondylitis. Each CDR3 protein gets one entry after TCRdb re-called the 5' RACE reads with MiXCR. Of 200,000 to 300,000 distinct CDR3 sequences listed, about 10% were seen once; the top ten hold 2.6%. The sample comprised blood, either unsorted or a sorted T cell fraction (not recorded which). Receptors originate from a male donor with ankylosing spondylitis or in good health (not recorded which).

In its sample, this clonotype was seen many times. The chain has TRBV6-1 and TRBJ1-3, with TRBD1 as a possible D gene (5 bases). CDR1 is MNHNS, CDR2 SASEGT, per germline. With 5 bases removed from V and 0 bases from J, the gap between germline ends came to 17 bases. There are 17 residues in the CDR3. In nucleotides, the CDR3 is TGTGCCAGCAGTCCTTTTGACAGCCTATACTCTGGAAACACCATATATTTT. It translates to CASSPFDSLYSGNTIYF.

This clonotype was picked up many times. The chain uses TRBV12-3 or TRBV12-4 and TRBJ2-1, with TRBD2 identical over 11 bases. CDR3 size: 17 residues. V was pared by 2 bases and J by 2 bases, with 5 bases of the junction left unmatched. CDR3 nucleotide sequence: TGTGCCAGCAGTTTATTTAGCGGGGGGGTGACCTACAATGAGCAGTTCTTC. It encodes CASSLFSGGVTYNEQFF.

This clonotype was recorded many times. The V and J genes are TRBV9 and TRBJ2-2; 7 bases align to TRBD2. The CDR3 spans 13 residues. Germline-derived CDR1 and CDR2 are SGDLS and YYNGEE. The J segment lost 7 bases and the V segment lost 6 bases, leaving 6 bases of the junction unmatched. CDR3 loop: CASTPRTSGELFF. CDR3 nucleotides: TGTGCCAGCACACCCCGGACTAGCGGGGAGCTGTTTTTT.

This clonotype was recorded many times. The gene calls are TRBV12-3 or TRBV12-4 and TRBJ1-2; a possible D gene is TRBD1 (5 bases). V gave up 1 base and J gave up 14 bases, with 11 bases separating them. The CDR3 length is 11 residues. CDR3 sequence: CASSLGGAVTF. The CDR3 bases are TGTGCCAGCAGTTTAGGAGGGGCGGTAACCTTC.

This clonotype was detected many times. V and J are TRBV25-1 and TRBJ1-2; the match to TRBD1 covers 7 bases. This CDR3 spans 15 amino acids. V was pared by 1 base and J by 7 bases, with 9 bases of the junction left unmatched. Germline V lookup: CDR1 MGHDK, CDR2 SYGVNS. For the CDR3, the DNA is TGTGCCAGCAGTGAATCAGAGGGGGCGCAGGGTGGCTACACCTTC. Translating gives CASSESEGAQGGYTF.

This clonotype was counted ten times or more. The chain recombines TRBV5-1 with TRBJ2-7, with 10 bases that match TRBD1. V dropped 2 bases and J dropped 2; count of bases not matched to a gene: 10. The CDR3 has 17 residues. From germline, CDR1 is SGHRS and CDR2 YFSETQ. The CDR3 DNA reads TGCGCCAGCAGCTTCGGAGTTACCGGGACAGGGGCCTACGAGCAGTACTTC. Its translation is CASSFGVTGTGAYEQYF.

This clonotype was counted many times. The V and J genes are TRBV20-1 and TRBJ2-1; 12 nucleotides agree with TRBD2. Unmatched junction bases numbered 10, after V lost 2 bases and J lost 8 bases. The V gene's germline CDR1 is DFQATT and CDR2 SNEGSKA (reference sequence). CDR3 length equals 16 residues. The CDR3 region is CSARPDTSGRSDEQFF. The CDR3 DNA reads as TGCAGTGCTAGACCGGATACTAGCGGGAGGTCCGATGAGCAGTTCTTC.

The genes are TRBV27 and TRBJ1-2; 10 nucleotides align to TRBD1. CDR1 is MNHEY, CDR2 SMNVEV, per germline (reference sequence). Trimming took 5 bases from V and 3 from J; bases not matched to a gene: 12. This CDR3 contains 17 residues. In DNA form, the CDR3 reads TGTGCCAGCAGTGGACGCCGGGACAGGGGATACGACTATGGCTACACCTTC. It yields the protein CASSGRRDRGYDYGYTF.

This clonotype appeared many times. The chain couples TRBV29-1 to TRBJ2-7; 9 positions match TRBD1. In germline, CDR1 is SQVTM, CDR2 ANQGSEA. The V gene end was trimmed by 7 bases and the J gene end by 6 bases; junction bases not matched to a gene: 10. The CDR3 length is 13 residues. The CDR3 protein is CSARGQGGGEQYF. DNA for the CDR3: TGCAGCGCGAGGGGACAGGGAGGTGGCGAGCAGTACTTC.

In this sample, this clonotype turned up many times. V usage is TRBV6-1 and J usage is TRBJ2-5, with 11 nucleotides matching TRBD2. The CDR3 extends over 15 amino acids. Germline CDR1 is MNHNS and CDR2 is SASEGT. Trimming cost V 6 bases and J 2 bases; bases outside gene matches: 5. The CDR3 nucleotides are TGTGCCAGCAGACCCGGGACTAGCGGACAAGAGACCCAGTACTTC. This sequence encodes CASRPGTSGQETQYF.

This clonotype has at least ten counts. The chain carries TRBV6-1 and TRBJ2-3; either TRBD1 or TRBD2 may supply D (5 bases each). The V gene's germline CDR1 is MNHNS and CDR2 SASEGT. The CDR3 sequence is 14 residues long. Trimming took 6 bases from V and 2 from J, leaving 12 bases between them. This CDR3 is CASSHRGSTDTQYF. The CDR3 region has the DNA TGTGCCAGCAGCCACCGGGGCTCCACAGATACGCAGTATTTT.

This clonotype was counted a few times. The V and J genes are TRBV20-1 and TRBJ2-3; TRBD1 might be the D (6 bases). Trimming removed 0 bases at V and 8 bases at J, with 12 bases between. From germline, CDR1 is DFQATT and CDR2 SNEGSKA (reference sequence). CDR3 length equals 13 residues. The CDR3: CSARDLQGFTQYF. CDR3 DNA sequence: TGCAGTGCTAGAGACCTACAGGGTTTTACGCAGTATTTT.